One sample yielded the 19 T cell receptor beta chains listed below, sequenced in a study of blood T cells in healthy people across ages. A J-beta primer mix and a sample-barcoded 5' primer were used in a second PCR of about 7 to 12 cycles. TCRdb processed the 5' RACE reads anew with MiXCR; each CDR3 protein has one entry. The table includes 1.5 million to 2 million distinct CDR3 sequences, roughly 52% detected once. The sequenced sample was blood. The receptors were gathered from a middle-aged woman in good health.

J is TRBJ2-5 and V is TRBV20-1, with 10 bases lining up with TRBD2. The germline CDR1 and CDR2 sequences are DFQATT and SNEGSKA (reference sequence). This CDR3 spans 14 amino acids. Germline trimming cut 4 bases from V and 11 bases from J; bases unmatched to any gene: 13. CDR3 in DNA: TGCAGTGCTAATGCCGGGACTAGCGCTAATGAGCAGTACTTC. It yields the protein CSANAGTSANEQYF.

The rearrangement uses TRBV6-6 and TRBJ2-5, with a weak D call TRBD2 (5 bases). The assigned J gene may be wrong: the sequence end matches TRBJ2-7 better. The CDR3 is 13 residues long. CDR1 is MNHNY and CDR2 is SVGAGI in the germline V gene (reference sequence). CDR3 residues: CASSRGFRYEQYF. The CDR3, as DNA: TGTGCCAGCAGTAGAGGGTTCCGCTACGAGCAGTACTTC.

This chain connects TRBV6-6 to TRBJ1-2; D might be TRBD1 (5 bases). The ends were cut back, 0 bases at V and 8 bases at J, with 19 bases in the middle. The CDR3 contains 16 residues. In germline, CDR1 is MNHNY, CDR2 SVGAGI (reference sequence). The CDR3 sequence is CASSYSWDGKPYGYTF. The CDR3 bases are TGTGCCAGCAGTTACTCTTGGGACGGAAAACCGTACGGCTACACCTTC.

A remark on this clonotype: A junction end diverges from the germline sequence, so it may reflect a read error. The chain has TRBV6-1 and TRBJ2-3; weak D call: TRBD1 (5 bases). Germline CDR1 and CDR2: MNHNS and SASEGT. CDR3 size: 13 residues. The chain's CDR3 is CASSEWGQDTQYF. The CDR3 region has the DNA TGCGCCAGCAGTGAATGGGGCCAAGATACGCAGTATTTT.

The rearrangement joins TRBV5-6 to TRBJ2-7; D possibly matches TRBD1 or TRBD2 (5 bases each). The V end was cut by 4 bases, the J end by 0 bases, with 14 bases between. There are 15 residues in the CDR3. The germline V gene encodes CDR1 SGHDT and CDR2 YYEEEE. The CDR3 nucleotides are TGTGCCAGCAGCAAAAAGGGGAGCATCTCCTACGAGCAGTACTTC. Translation: CASSKKGSISYEQYF. The whole variable domain, filled in from reference TRBV5-6 and TRBJ2-7, reads DAGVTQSPTHLIKTRGQQVTLRCSPKSGHDTVSWYQQALGQGPQFIFQYYEEEERQRGNFPDRFSGHQFPNYSSELNVNALLLGDSALYLCASSKKGSISYEQYFGPGTRLTVT.

This sequence joins TRBV20-1 and TRBJ2-7; D perhaps matches TRBD1 (6 bases). Trimming pared 6 bases from V and 5 bases from J, leaving 14 bases between. The CDR3 covers 12 residues. From germline, CDR1 is DFQATT and CDR2 SNEGSKA (reference sequence). The CDR3 nucleotides read TGCAGTGCAACCGGGACAACCCACGAGCAGTACTTC. Protein product: CSATGTTHEQYF.

The chain couples TRBV5-1 to TRBJ2-1; D is possibly TRBD1 (6 bases). The germline CDR1 and CDR2 sequences are SGHRS and YFSETQ. The CDR3 is made up of 14 amino acids. V dropped 4 bases and J dropped 5 bases, with 13 bases sitting between them. CDR3 in amino acids: CASSPGSGDNEQFF. The CDR3 region has the DNA TGCGCCAGCAGCCCCGGGTCAGGGGACAATGAGCAGTTCTTC.

This chain joins TRBV4-2 and TRBJ2-1; D is unresolved. Germline CDR1 LGHNA, CDR2 YNFKEQ. V lost 4 bases, J lost 0 bases, and 19 bases lay in between. The CDR3 has 18 amino acids. This chain's CDR3 is CASSRRDPGLGSYNEQFF. CDR3 in DNA: TGTGCCAGCAGCCGAAGGGATCCCGGGTTAGGCTCCTACAATGAGCAGTTCTTC.

The chain employs TRBV7-2 and TRBJ2-2; D is uncertain. CDR1 is SGHTA and CDR2 is FQGNSA in the germline V gene. The CDR3 loop spans 15 amino acids. Trimming removed 3 bases at V and 0 bases at J, with 8 bases between. CDR3 sequence: CASSLSLTNTGELFF. CDR3 DNA: TGTGCCAGCAGCTTGAGTCTAACGAACACCGGGGAGCTGTTTTTT.

J is TRBJ2-5 and V is TRBV12-3 or TRBV12-4, with D unresolved. Trimming cost V 3 bases and J 3 bases, with 17 bases left between them. This CDR3 is built from 16 residues. CDR3 in DNA: TGTGCCAGCAGTTTCCAAGCCCCGACTGGGAAAGAGACCCAGTACTTC. Its protein is CASSFQAPTGKETQYF.

This chain links TRBV7-9 with TRBJ2-3, with 12 positions matching TRBD2. Germline loops: CDR1 SEHNR, CDR2 FQNEAQ (reference sequence). The junction had 16 bases not matched to a gene; V was cut back by 8 bases and J by 4 bases. The CDR3 is 18 amino acids. CDR3 coding DNA: TGTGCCAGCTCCTGGGGGTACCCTAGCGGGAGGGCCGCAGATACGCAGTATTTT. Translation: CASSWGYPSGRAADTQYF. The whole variable domain, filled in from reference TRBV7-9 and TRBJ2-3, reads DTGVSQNPRHKITKRGQNVTFRCDPISEHNRLYWYRQTLGQGPEFLTYFQNEAQLEKSRLLSDRFSAERPKGSFSTLEIQRTEQGDSAMYLCASSWGYPSGRAADTQYFGPGTRLTVL.

The rearrangement uses TRBV7-9 and TRBJ2-5; D might be TRBD2 (6 bases). The germline V gene encodes CDR1 SEHNR and CDR2 FQNEAQ (reference sequence). The germline V and J ends were trimmed by 4 bases and 8 bases, with 17 bases remaining between them. This CDR3 spans 14 amino acids. CDR3 protein: CASSSPPGLETQYF. The CDR3 DNA reads TGTGCCAGCAGCTCGCCGCCGGGACTGGAAACCCAGTACTTC.

CDR3 loop: CASSLVMGRTANEKLFF. Written as DNA, the CDR3 is TGTGCCAGCAGTTTAGTCATGGGCAGGACGGCTAATGAAAAACTGTTTTTT. The V gene is TRBV12-3 or TRBV12-4, the J gene TRBJ1-4; D call uncertain. The CDR3 sequence is 17 residues long. Trimming took off 1 base at V and 3 bases at J, with 15 bases between the two ends.

This chain connects TRBV7-2 to TRBJ2-7; 12 bases align to TRBD2. Germline V CDR1 and CDR2: SGHTA, FQGNSA. This CDR3 is built from 15 residues. V was clipped by 5 bases and J by 5 bases; unmatched bases: 7. CDR3 nucleotides: TGTGCCAGCAGCGTTGCTAGCGGGGGGGCCAACGAGCAGTACTTC. Translation: CASSVASGGANEQYF.

The V gene is TRBV5-4, the J gene TRBJ2-5; 8 bases are a match to TRBD2. Trimming cost V 4 bases and J 3 bases; bases outside gene matches: 8. The CDR3 has 15 amino acids. Germline V gene lookup returns CDR1 SGHNT and CDR2 YYREEE (reference sequence). The CDR3 loop reads CASSGRGTRKETQYF. The CDR3 nucleotides are TGTGCCAGCAGCGGGAGAGGGACTAGAAAAGAGACCCAGTACTTC.

This sequence joins TRBV6-6 and TRBJ2-7; D possibly corresponds to TRBD1 (7 bases). Germline V gives CDR1 MNHNY, CDR2 SVGAGI (reference sequence). V was trimmed by 2 bases and J by 7 bases, leaving 15 bases between them. The CDR3 sequence is 14 residues long. CDR3 in amino acids: CASSYTLQGTEQYF. CDR3 sequence (DNA): TGTGCCAGCAGTTACACATTACAGGGGACTGAGCAGTACTTC.

The chain joins TRBV5-5 to TRBJ2-1; D gene uncertain. V was clipped by 1 base and J by 6 bases, with 11 bases between them. This CDR3 region has 14 residues. The V gene's germline CDR1 is SGHKS and CDR2 YYEKEE (reference sequence). The CDR3 sequence is CASSLNQGFNEQFF. CDR3 nucleotides: TGTGCCAGCAGCTTGAATCAAGGGTTCAATGAGCAGTTCTTC. The complete variable domain, with remaining parts taken from reference TRBV5-5 and TRBJ2-1, reads DAGVTQSPTHLIKTRGQQVTLRCSPISGHKSVSWYQQVLGQGPQFIFQYYEKEERGRGNFPDRFSARQFPNYSSELNVNALLLGDSALYLCASSLNQGFNEQFFGPGTRLTVL.

This rearrangement joins TRBV28 to TRBJ2-5; 8 bases map to TRBD2. V dropped 1 base and J dropped 7; count of bases not matched to a gene: 8. Germline CDR1 and CDR2: MDHEN and SYDVKM. This CDR3 spans 15 amino acids. Here the CDR3 DNA reads TGTGCCAGCAGTTTATATGGCGGGGGGATGGGGACCCAGTACTTC. It is translated as CASSLYGGGMGTQYF.

The rearrangement uses TRBV4-2 and TRBJ1-2, with 7 bases identical to TRBD1. The V gene's germline CDR1 is LGHNA and CDR2 YNFKEQ. The junction had 7 bases not matched to a gene; V was cut back by 0 bases and J by 3 bases. The CDR3 length is 16 residues. The CDR3 DNA reads as TGTGCCAGCAGCCAAGAAGGAAGTACAGGGGACTATGGCTACACCTTC. Translation gives CASSQEGSTGDYGYTF.